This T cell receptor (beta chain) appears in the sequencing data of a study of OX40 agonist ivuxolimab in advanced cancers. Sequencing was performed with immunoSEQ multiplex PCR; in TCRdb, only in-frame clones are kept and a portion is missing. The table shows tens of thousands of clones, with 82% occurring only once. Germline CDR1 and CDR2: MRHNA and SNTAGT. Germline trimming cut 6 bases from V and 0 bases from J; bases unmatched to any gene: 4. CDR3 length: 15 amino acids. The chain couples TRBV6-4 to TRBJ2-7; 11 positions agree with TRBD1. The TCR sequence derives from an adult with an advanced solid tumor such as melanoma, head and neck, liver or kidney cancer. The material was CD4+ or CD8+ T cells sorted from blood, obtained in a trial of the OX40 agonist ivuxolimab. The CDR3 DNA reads TGTGCCAGCAGCCAAGGGACAGGGGGCTCCTACGAGCAGTACTTC. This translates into CASSQGTGGSYEQYF.